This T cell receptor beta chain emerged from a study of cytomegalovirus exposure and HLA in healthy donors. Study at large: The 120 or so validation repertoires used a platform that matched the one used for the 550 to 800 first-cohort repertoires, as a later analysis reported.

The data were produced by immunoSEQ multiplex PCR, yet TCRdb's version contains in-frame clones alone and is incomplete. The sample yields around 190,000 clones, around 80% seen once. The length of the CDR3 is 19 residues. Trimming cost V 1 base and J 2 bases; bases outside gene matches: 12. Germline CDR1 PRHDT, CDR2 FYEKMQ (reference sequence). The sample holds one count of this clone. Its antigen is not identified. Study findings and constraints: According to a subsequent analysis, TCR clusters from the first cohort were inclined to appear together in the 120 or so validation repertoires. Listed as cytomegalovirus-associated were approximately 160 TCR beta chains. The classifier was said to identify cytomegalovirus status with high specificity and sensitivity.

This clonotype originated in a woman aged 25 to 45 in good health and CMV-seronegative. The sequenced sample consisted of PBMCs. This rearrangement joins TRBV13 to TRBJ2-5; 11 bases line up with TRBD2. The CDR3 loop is CASSLVRASGGHAQETQYF. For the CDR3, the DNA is TGTGCCAGCAGCTTAGTACGGGCTAGCGGGGGGCACGCACAAGAGACCCAGTACTTC.